Detailed here is one TCR beta chain. The source of the sample is a study of cytomegalovirus exposure and HLA in healthy donors. Overall study context: One earlier analysis, a look at roughly 180 million T cells, found around 110 million unique TCR beta sequences. The study's early data release held around 85 million unique TCRs from HLA-typed donors.

Samples came from healthy bone marrow donors. The V end was cut by 4 bases, the J end by 0 bases, with 10 bases between. From germline, CDR1 is SGHKS and CDR2 YYEKEE (reference sequence). The CDR3 runs 14 residues. Amplification used 60 Vbeta primers and 13 Jbeta primers. Profiled with immunoSEQ multiplex PCR; TCRdb holds only in-frame clones, not every one. The top ten hold approximately 1.5% of the sample, which has 150,000 to 200,000 clones, 75% to 85% seen once. This chain uses TRBV5-5 with TRBJ2-5; possibly TRBD1 for D (5 bases). The sequencing input was PBMCs. This receptor was taken from a man aged 18 to 29 in good health and CMV-seronegative. The CDR3 region has the DNA TGTGCCAGCAGCGGGTGGGGCTACCAAGAGACCCAGTACTTC. Translation: CASSGWGYQETQYF.